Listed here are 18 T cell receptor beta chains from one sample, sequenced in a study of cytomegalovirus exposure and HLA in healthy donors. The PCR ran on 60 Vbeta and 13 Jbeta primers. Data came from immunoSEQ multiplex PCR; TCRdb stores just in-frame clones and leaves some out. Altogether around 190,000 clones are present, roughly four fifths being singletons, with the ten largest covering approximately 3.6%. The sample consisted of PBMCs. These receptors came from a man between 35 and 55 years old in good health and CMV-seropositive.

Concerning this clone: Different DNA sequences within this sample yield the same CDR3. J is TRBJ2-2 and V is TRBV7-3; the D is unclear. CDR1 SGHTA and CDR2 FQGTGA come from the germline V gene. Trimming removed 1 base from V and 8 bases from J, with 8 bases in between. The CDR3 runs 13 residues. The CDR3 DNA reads TGTGCCAGCAGCTTAAGTAGCACGGGGGAGCTGTTTTTT. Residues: CASSLSSTGELFF.

The CDR3 region has the DNA TGTGCCACCTCACCCCAGGGGGCTCAGCCCCAGCATTTT. It encodes CATSPQGAQPQHF. This rearrangement joins TRBV19 to TRBJ1-5; 8 bases fit TRBD1. The V and J ends lost 10 bases and 6 bases, in that order; junction bases with no gene match: 8. This CDR3 is 13 amino acids long. CDR1 and CDR2 from the germline V gene are LNHDA and SQIVND (reference sequence).

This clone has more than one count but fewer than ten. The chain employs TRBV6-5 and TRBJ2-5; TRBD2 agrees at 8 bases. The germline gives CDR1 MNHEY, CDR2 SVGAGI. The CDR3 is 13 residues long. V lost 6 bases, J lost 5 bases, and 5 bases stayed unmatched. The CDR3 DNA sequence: TGTGCCAGCAGGAAAGCGGGAGTGGAGACCCAGTACTTC. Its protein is CASRKAGVETQYF.

The CDR3 DNA reads TGTGCCAGCAGTTACGGCAGGGGGCCGGCCTATGGCTACACCTTC. As protein: CASSYGRGPAYGYTF. V is TRBV6-6 and J is TRBJ1-2; 8 nucleotides align to TRBD1. This CDR3 is 15 amino acids long. With 2 bases clipped from V and 4 bases from J, the junction kept 6 bases outside the gene matches. Germline V gene sequence: CDR1 MNHNY, CDR2 SVGAGI (reference sequence).

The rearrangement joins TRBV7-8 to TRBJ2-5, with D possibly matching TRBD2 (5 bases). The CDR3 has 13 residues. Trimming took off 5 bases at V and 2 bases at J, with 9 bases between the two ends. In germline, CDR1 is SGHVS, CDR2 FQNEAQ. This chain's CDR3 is CASSTRGQETQYF. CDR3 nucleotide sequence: TGTGCCAGCAGCACACGGGGACAAGAGACCCAGTACTTC.

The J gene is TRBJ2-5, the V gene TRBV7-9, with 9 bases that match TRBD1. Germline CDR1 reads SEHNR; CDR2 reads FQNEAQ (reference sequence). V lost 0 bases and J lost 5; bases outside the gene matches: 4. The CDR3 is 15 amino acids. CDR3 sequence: CASSLAGQGMETQYF. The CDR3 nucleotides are TGTGCCAGCAGCTTAGCCGGACAGGGGATGGAGACCCAGTACTTC.

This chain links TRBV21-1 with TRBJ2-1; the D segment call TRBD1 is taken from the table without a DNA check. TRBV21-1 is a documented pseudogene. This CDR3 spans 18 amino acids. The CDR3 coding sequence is TGTGCCAGCAGCAAAGTTCTACAGGGGCCCCTTTGCTACAATGAGCAGTTCTTC. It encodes CASSKVLQGPLCYNEQFF.

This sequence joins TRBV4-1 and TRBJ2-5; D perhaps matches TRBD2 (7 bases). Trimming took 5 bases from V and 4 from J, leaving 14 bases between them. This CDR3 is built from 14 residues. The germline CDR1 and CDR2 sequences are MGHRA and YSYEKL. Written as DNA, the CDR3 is TGCGCCAGCAGCGATACGGGGGGCGGAGAGACCCAGTACTTC. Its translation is CASSDTGGGETQYF.

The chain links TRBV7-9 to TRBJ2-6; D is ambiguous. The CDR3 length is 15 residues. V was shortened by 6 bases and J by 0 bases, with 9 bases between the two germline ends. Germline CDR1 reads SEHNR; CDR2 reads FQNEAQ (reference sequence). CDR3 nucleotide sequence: TGTGCCAGCAGTTCACATCGCTCTGGGGCCAACGTCCTGACTTTC. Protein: CASSSHRSGANVLTF. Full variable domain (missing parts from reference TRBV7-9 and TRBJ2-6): DTGVSQNPRHKITKRGQNVTFRCDPISEHNRLYWYRQTLGQGPEFLTYFQNEAQLEKSRLLSDRFSAERPKGSFSTLEIQRTEQGDSAMYLCASSSHRSGANVLTFGAGSRLTVL.

The CDR3 region is CASSPLVLGLTYEQYF. The CDR3 DNA is TGTGCCAGCAGTCCGCTAGTTTTGGGGCTAACCTACGAGCAGTACTTC. The V gene is TRBV27, the J gene TRBJ2-7, with a weak D call TRBD1 (5 bases). Germline V CDR1 and CDR2: MNHEY, SMNVEV (reference sequence). With 5 bases removed from V and 2 bases from J, the gap between germline ends came to 19 bases. The CDR3 contains 16 residues.

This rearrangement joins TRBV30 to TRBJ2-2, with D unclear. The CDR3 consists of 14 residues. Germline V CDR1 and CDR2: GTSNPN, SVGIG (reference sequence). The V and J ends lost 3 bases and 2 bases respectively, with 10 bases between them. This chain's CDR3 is CAWRVGVNTGELFF. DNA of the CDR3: TGTGCCTGGAGGGTCGGAGTTAACACCGGGGAGCTGTTTTTT.

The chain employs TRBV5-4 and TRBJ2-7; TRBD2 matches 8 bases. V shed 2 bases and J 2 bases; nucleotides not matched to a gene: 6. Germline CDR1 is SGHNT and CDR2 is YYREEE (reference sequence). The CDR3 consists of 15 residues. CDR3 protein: CASSLPGTRPYEQYF. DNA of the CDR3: TGTGCCAGCAGCTTACCCGGGACTAGGCCCTACGAGCAGTACTTC.

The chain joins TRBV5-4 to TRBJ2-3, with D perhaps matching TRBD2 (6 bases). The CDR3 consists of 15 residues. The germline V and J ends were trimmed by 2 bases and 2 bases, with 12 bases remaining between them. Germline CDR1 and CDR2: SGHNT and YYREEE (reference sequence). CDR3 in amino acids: CASSLRGGATDTQYF. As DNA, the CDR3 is TGTGCCAGCAGCTTAAGAGGAGGGGCCACAGATACGCAGTATTTT.

The CDR3 nucleotides read TGTGCCAGCAGCCCCCCGGGACTCTCCTACGAGCAGTACTTC. Its translation: CASSPPGLSYEQYF. The genes are TRBV11-2 and TRBJ2-7; weak D call: TRBD2 (6 bases). The V and J ends lost 5 bases and 0 bases respectively, with 11 bases between them. CDR3 length equals 14 residues. From germline, CDR1 is SGHAT and CDR2 FQNNGV.

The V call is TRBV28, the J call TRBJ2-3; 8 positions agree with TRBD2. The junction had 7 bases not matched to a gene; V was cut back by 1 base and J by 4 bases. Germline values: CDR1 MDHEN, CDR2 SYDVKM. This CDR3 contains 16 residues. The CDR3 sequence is CASSLLGAGVPDTQYF. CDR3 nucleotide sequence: TGTGCCAGCAGTTTATTAGGAGCGGGAGTGCCAGATACGCAGTATTTT.

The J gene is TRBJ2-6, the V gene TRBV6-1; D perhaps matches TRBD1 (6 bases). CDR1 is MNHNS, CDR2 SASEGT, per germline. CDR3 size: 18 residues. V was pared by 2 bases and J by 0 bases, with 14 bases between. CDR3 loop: CASSERLGASSGANVLTF. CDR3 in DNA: TGTGCCAGCAGTGAACGGTTGGGGGCGAGCTCTGGGGCCAACGTCCTGACTTTC.

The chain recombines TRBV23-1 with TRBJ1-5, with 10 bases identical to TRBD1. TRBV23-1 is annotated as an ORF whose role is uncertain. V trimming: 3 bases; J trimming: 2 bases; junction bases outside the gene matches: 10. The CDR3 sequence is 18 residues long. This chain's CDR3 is CASSQGQLGTGGNQPQHF. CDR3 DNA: TGCGCCAGCAGTCAGGGACAACTCGGGACAGGGGGCAATCAGCCCCAGCATTTT.

CDR3 in amino acids: CASSEGGSTYTF. CDR3 coding DNA: TGTGCCAGCAGTGAGGGGGGTAGTACCTACACCTTC. The gene calls are TRBV2 and TRBJ1-2, with D possibly matching TRBD1 (5 bases). V was clipped by 3 bases and J by 10 bases, with 12 bases between them. There are 12 residues in the CDR3. Germline V gene lookup returns CDR1 SNHLY and CDR2 FYNNEI.